This T cell receptor beta chain was sequenced in a study of shared clonotypes between healthy human individuals. Measured with immunoSEQ multiplex PCR; TCRdb has only the in-frame clones, and not every one. This sample has around 1,900,000 clones, with 93% found just once. Naive CD8 cells, CD45RO-negative and positively selected for CCR7, excluded terminally differentiated effector memory CD45RA+ cells. Study outcomes and limitations: The study found about 5% of naive CD4 clonotypes shared across a few donors. Researchers sampled only blood; tissue repertoires likely differ.

The length of the CDR3 is 16 residues. V was pared by 1 base and J by 5 bases, with 9 bases of the junction left unmatched. The germline V gene encodes CDR1 MGHRA and CDR2 YSYEKL. A word on this clone: Its antigen is unidentified.

Sequencing was carried out using naive CD8+ T cells from PBMCs. This chain connects TRBV4-1 to TRBJ2-5; 8 bases agree with TRBD2. The receptor's source is a man younger than 30 in good health. Some clones in this sample may be carry-over from other donors' samples. CDR3 in amino acids: CASSQATERERETQYF. The CDR3 DNA sequence: TGCGCCAGCAGCCAAGCAACTGAGCGGGAGAGGGAGACCCAGTACTTC.